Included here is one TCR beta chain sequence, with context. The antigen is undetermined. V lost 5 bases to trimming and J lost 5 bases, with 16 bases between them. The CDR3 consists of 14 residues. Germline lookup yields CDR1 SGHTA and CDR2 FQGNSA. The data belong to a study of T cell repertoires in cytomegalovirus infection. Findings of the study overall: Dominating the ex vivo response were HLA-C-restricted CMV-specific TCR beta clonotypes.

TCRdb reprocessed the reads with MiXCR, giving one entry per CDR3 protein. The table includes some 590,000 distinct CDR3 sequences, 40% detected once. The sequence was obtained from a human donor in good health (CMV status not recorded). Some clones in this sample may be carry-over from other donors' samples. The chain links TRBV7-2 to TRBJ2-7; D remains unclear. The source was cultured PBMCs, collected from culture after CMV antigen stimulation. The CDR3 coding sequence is TGTGCCAGCAGCCGATCGGACCCTGCCGACGAGCAGTACTTC. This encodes CASSRSDPADEQYF.